This T cell receptor beta chain was captured by sequencing in a study of Ad26.COV2.S vaccination and SARS-CoV-2 variants. V was shortened by 2 bases and J by 7 bases, with 17 bases between the two germline ends. Germline V lookup: CDR1 LGHNA, CDR2 YNFKEQ. The CDR3 runs to 15 residues. Study-level results: Vaccine recipients had higher spike-specific TCR breadth than placebo recipients. People who got the vaccine or the placebo had similar non-spike TCR breadth.

TCRdb keeps only in-frame clones here, not all; method: immunoSEQ multiplex PCR. The repertoire holds around 94,000 clones, around 80% seen once, with about 18% in the top ten. As for this clone: Its antigen is not identified.

The sequenced sample was peripheral blood, obtained after recovery from COVID-19. The chain joins TRBV4-2 to TRBJ2-5; D is perhaps TRBD2 (6 bases). The source of this sequence is a human donor who had recovered from COVID-19. CDR3 DNA sequence: TGTGCCAGCAGCCAACGCGACGCGCTGGGGGGGACCCAGTACTTC. Amino acids: CASSQRDALGGTQYF.